This is a list of T cell receptor beta chains from one sample in a study of identical twins. TCRdb redid the calling of the 5' RACE reads with MiXCR, one entry per CDR3 protein. The table shows 200,000 to 250,000 distinct CDR3 sequences, with 6% to 9% occurring only once. These data were likewise used in another study, on yellow fever vaccine responses in identical twins.

Sequencing was performed on memory (CD45RO+) T cells sorted from blood. These receptors were collected from a woman in her late teens or twenties in good health. Both conserved end residues are trimmed from each CDR3. Clone size is given for some rows only: seen once, a few or many times, or a class if the clone is expanded.

abundance	v_gene	CDR3aa
few	TRBV2	ASSGPSGLSYEQY
NA	TRBV12-3/TRBV12-4	ASSRPGRGLRKLF
NA	TRBV2	ASSAQGASEQY
many	TRBV28	ASSSVLGLAKSEQY
NA	TRBV30	AWSVDRVATEAF
few	TRBV30	AWTDRGEKLF
NA	TRBV20-1	SARDPRAGGRTSTDTQY
few	TRBV4-3	ASSLSWLGKETQY
few	TRBV7-2	ASSYMNTGELF
NA	TRBV20-1	SWGGTSGSYEQY
NA	TRBV7-2	ASSLRDGPYNEQF
NA	TRBV2	ASSIDRGMAYEQY
many	TRBV5-1	ASSLARNEQY
NA	TRBV20-1	SASQPVGQGWSYT
many	TRBV5-1	ASSLLPEENANTGELF
many	TRBV5-1	AEETQY
many	TRBV20-1	SARGEREGSYEQY
few	TRBV5-1	ASSSRAGQETQY
many	TRBV7-9	ASSLQDYEQY
NA	TRBV25-1	AIKQPGTEWNEQF
few	TRBV10-3	ATQWDLDGELF
few	TRBV13	ASSPGTLYNSPLH
many	TRBV24-1	ATSDAHLGQF
few	TRBV12-3/TRBV12-4	ASSLWGPSYNEQF
many	TRBV5-1	ASSPGTGPRETQY
few	TRBV27	ASSLRVGTEAF
NA	TRBV20-1	SATNTRYNEQF
few	TRBV20-1	SDIDRANYGYT
few	TRBV6-5	ASSYGSGMNEQY
few	TRBV12-3/TRBV12-4	ASRAAGTGFNQPQH
NA	TRBV10-3	ATSDWREGKDEQY
many	TRBV12-3/TRBV12-4	ASSLGRGEQY
many	TRBV5-1	ASSLWGLVSSSYNEQF
NA	TRBV9	ASSRWTGRSSGQETQY
few	TRBV29-1	SVEVSSGSGQF
NA	TRBV12-3/TRBV12-4	ASSGVAGSGIQY